The 14 T cell receptor beta chains reported below all come from one sample, sequenced in a study of blood T cell repertoires in COVID-19. Generated by immunoSEQ multiplex PCR, the TCRdb table keeps only in-frame clones and is missing some. The sample consists of nearly 200,000 clones, around 80% of them appearing once. Input material: peripheral blood. The receptors here all came from a human donor in a cohort sampled during active COVID-19.

The count of this clone is one. The chain uses TRBV30 and TRBJ2-2, with D unclear. CDR1 GTSNPN and CDR2 SVGIG come from the germline V gene (reference sequence). The CDR3 loop spans 16 amino acids. Trimming removed 2 bases at V and 1 base at J, with 14 bases between. CDR3 amino acids: CAWSKPLLLNTGELFF. CDR3 in DNA: TGTGCCTGGAGTAAGCCTTTACTACTGAACACCGGGGAGCTGTTTTTT.

The chain has TRBV18 and TRBJ1-6; perhaps TRBD1 as D (6 bases). V gave up 2 bases and J gave up 9 bases, with 14 bases separating them. This CDR3 has 15 amino acids. Germline CDR1 is KGHSH and CDR2 is LQKENI. The CDR3 here is CASSPMQGMSSPLHF. CDR3 DNA sequence: TGTGCCAGCTCACCAATGCAGGGGATGAGTTCACCCCTCCACTTT.

The J gene is TRBJ2-5, the V gene TRBV14; TRBD2 matches at 9 bases. The CDR3 has 17 amino acids. V trimming: 0 bases; J trimming: 5 bases; junction bases outside the gene matches: 10. Germline values: CDR1 SGHDN, CDR2 FVKESK. CDR3 loop: CASSQDRGLAGSETQYF. Written as DNA, the CDR3 is TGTGCCAGCAGCCAAGATCGAGGGCTAGCGGGATCGGAGACCCAGTACTTC. The complete variable domain, with remaining parts taken from reference TRBV14 and TRBJ2-5, reads EAGVTQFPSHSVIEKGQTVTLRCDPISGHDNLYWYRRVMGKEIKFLLHFVKESKQDESGMPNNRFLAERTGGTYSTLKVQPAELEDSGVYFCASSQDRGLAGSETQYFGPGTRLLVL.

The chain has TRBV7-2 and TRBJ2-7, with TRBD2 as a possible D gene (7 bases). This CDR3 spans 18 amino acids. Germline V gene lookup returns CDR1 SGHTA and CDR2 FQGNSA. The V and J ends lost 2 bases and 3 bases respectively, with 23 bases between them. The CDR3 DNA sequence: TGTGCCAGCAGCTTAAGGGTAAAGGGGGAGGGGATATTCTACGAGCAGTACTTC. Encoded protein: CASSLRVKGEGIFYEQYF.

The chain couples TRBV20-1 to TRBJ2-1, with 9 bases matching TRBD2. Trimming cost V 3 bases and J 4 bases; bases outside gene matches: 7. This CDR3 region has 15 residues. CDR1 is DFQATT and CDR2 is SNEGSKA in the germline V gene (reference sequence). The CDR3 DNA sequence: TGCAGTGCTAGTCGGCTAGCGGGAAATTACAATGAGCAGTTCTTC. It is translated as CSASRLAGNYNEQFF.

In DNA form, the CDR3 reads TGTGCCAGCAGTGAAGCGCTTCGGGGAAGGCGTTTGGGTGGCTACACCTTC. This sequence encodes CASSEALRGRRLGGYTF. The rearrangement uses TRBV6-1 and TRBJ1-2, with no clear D. This CDR3 comprises 17 residues. In germline, CDR1 is MNHNS, CDR2 SASEGT. V was pared by 0 bases and J by 7 bases, with 21 bases between.

CDR3: CASSYSKGDQPQHF. The DNA of the CDR3 is TGTGCCAGCAGTTACTCGAAGGGGGATCAGCCCCAGCATTTT. The V gene is TRBV6-5, the J gene TRBJ1-5; tentatively, D is TRBD1 (6 bases). Trimming took 0 bases from V and 5 from J, leaving 8 bases between them. The CDR3 extends over 14 amino acids. Germline-derived CDR1 and CDR2 are MNHEY and SVGAGI.

This chain joins TRBV7-8 and TRBJ2-3, with 7 bases fitting TRBD2. The germline V gene encodes CDR1 SGHVS and CDR2 FQNEAQ. The CDR3 sequence is 17 residues long. V gave up 4 bases and J gave up 3 bases; unmatched junction bases: 13. The CDR3, as DNA: TGTGCCAGCAGCTACTCCCGGTGGGCGGGAGTAACAGATACGCAGTATTTT. It specifies CASSYSRWAGVTDTQYF.

This chain links TRBV24-1 with TRBJ2-3, with TRBD1 matching over 7 bases. V was clipped by 6 bases and J by 5 bases; unmatched bases: 1. This CDR3 contains 12 residues. Germline V gives CDR1 KGHDR, CDR2 SFDVKD. The CDR3 nucleotides are TGTGCCACCAGTCCAGGGGGAGATACGCAGTATTTT. Translating it yields CATSPGGDTQYF.

This clone was counted a single time. V usage is TRBV14 and J usage is TRBJ2-4, with D tentatively TRBD2 (6 bases). V shed 4 bases and J shed 7 bases, with 11 bases lying between them. The length of the CDR3 is 13 residues. Germline V gene lookup returns CDR1 SGHDN and CDR2 FVKESK. Written as DNA, the CDR3 is TGTGCCAGCAGCCCGGTAGGAGGGAACATTCAGTACTTC. This sequence encodes CASSPVGGNIQYF.

CDR3 bases: TGTGCCAGTAGCACTCGCGACAGGCCGCTCTATGGCTACACCTTC. Protein sequence: CASSTRDRPLYGYTF. This chain links TRBV19 with TRBJ1-2; a possible D gene is TRBD1 (6 bases). With 6 bases removed from V and 4 bases from J, the gap between germline ends came to 18 bases. The germline V gene encodes CDR1 LNHDA and CDR2 SQIVND (reference sequence). CDR3 length: 15 residues.

The chain uses TRBV19 and TRBJ1-3; maybe TRBD1 (6 bases). Trimming left V 6 bases short and J 8 bases short, with 8 bases between. This CDR3 has 11 residues. The germline V gene encodes CDR1 LNHDA and CDR2 SQIVND (reference sequence). The CDR3 region is CASRGAHTIYF. The DNA for the CDR3 is TGTGCCAGTAGGGGGGCACACACCATATATTTT.

V usage is TRBV10-2 and J usage is TRBJ1-6, with D possibly being TRBD1 (6 bases). Germline assignment: CDR1 WSHSY and CDR2 SAAADI. This CDR3 is 14 amino acids long. V gave up 2 bases and J gave up 7 bases, with 9 bases separating them. The DNA of the CDR3 is TGCGCCAGCAGTGAGCAGGGGTTCAATTCACCCCTCCACTTT. It is translated as CASSEQGFNSPLHF.

Points on this clone: Other DNA sequences in the sample encode the same CDR3. This chain connects TRBV18 to TRBJ2-3; the match to TRBD2 covers 7 bases. The CDR3 runs to 14 residues. Per germline, CDR1 KGHSH and CDR2 LQKENI. V was clipped by 3 bases and J by 3 bases; unmatched bases: 3. The CDR3 coding sequence is TGTGCCAGCTCACCGGGCGGGGGTACAGATACGCAGTATTTT. Translated, it gives CASSPGGGTDTQYF.